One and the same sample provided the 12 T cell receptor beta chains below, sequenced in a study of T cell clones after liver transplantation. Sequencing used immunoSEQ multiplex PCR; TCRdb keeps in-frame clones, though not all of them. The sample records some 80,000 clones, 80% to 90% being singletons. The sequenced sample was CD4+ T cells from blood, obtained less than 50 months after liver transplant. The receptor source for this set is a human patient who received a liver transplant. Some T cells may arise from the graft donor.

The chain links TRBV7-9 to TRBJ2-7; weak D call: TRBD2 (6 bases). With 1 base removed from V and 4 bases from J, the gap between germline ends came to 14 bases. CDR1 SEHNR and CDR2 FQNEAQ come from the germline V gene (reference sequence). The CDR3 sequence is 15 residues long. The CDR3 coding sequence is TGTGCCAGCAGCTTAGACTCAGGGAGGATTTACGAGCAGTACTTC. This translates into CASSLDSGRIYEQYF.

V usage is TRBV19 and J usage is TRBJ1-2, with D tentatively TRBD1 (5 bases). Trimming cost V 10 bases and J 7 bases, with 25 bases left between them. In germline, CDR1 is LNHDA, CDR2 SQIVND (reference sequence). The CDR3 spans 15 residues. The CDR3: CATTEVTESGSGYTF. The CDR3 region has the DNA TGTGCCACAACGGAGGTGACAGAGTCTGGGAGTGGCTACACCTTC.

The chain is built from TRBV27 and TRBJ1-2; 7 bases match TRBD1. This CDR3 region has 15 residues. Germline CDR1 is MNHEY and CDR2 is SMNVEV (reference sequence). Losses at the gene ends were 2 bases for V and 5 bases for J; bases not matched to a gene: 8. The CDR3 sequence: CASSLGGAGGYGYTF. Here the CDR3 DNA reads TGTGCCAGCAGTTTAGGGGGGGCAGGGGGGTATGGCTACACCTTC.

This CDR3 reads CASSLDSGDRGYTF. The CDR3 DNA sequence: TGCGCCAGCAGCTTGGATTCAGGGGATCGCGGCTACACCTTC. The chain combines TRBV5-1 with TRBJ1-2; D might be TRBD1 (6 bases). The germline CDR1 and CDR2 sequences are SGHRS and YFSETQ. CDR3 length: 14 residues. With 0 bases removed from V and 8 bases from J, the gap between germline ends came to 14 bases.

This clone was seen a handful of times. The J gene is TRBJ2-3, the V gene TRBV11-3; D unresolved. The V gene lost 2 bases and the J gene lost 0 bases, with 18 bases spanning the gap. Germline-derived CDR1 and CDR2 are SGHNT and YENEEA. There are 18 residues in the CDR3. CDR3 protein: CASSLNKGMGRSTDTQYF. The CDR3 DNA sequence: TGTGCCAGCAGCTTAAACAAAGGGATGGGCCGAAGCACAGATACGCAGTATTTT. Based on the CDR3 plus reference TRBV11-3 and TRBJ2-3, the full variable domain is EAGVVQSPRYKIIEKKQPVAFWCNPISGHNTLYWYLQNLGQGPELLIRYENEEAVDDSQLPKDRFSAERLKGVDSTLKIQPAELGDSAVYLCASSLNKGMGRSTDTQYFGPGTRLTVL.

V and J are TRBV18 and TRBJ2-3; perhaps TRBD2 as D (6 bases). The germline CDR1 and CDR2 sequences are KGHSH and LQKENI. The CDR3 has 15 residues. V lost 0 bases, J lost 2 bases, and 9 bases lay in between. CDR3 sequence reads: CASSPPGTSTDTQYF. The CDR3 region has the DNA TGTGCCAGCTCACCACCCGGGACTTCCACAGATACGCAGTATTTT.

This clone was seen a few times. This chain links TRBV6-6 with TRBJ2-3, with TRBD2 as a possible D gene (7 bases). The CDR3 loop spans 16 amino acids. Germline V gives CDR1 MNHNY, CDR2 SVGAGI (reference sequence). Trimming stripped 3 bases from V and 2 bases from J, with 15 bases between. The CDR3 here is CASSYGLGGPTDTQYF. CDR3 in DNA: TGTGCCAGCAGTTATGGCCTGGGGGGGCCCACAGATACGCAGTATTTT.

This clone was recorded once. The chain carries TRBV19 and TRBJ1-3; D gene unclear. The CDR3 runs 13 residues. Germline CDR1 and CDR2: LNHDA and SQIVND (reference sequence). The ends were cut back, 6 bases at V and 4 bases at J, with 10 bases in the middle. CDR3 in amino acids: CASRTAGGNTIYF. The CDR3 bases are TGTGCCAGTAGAACAGCCGGGGGAAACACCATATATTTT.

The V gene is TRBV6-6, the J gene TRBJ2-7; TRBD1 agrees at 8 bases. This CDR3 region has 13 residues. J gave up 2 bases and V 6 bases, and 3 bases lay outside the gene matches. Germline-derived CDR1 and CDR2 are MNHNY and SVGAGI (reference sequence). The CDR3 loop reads CASSPDRAYEQYF. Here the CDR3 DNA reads TGTGCCAGCAGCCCGGACAGGGCCTACGAGCAGTACTTC.

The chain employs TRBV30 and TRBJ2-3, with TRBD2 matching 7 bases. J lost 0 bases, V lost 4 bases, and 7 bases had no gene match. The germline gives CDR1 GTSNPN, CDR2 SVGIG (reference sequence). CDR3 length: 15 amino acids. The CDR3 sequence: CAWTLSGVSTDTQYF. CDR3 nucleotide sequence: TGTGCCTGGACCCTAAGCGGGGTGAGCACAGATACGCAGTATTTT. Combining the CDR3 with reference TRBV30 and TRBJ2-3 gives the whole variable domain SQTIHQWPATLVQPVGSPLSLECTVEGTSNPNLYWYRQAAGRGLQLLFYSVGIGQISSEVPQNLSASRPQDRQFILSSKKLLLSDSGFYLCAWTLSGVSTDTQYFGPGTRLTVL.

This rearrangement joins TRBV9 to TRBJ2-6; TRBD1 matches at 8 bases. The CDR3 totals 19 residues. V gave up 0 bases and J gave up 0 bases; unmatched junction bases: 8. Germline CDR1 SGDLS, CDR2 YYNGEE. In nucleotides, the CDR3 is TGTGCCAGCAGCGTAGATTTCAGGGGGCCCTCCTCTGGGGCCAACGTCCTGACTTTC. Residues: CASSVDFRGPSSGANVLTF.

The CDR3 reads CSAGLSTEAFF. CDR3 DNA sequence: TGCAGCGCTGGATTGAGCACTGAAGCTTTCTTT. V usage is TRBV29-1 and J usage is TRBJ1-1; unclear D gene. V lost 7 bases, J lost 4 bases, and 10 bases lay in between. CDR3 size: 11 residues. Germline loops: CDR1 SQVTM, CDR2 ANQGSEA.